This entry describes one T cell receptor (beta chain). Random-hexamer reverse transcription was applied to about 0.5 to 1 ug RNA. Each CDR3 protein is one row after TCRdb ran MiXCR on the immunoSEQ multiplex PCR reads. Seen here are about 440,000 distinct CDR3 sequences, 85% observed once, and the top ten hold more than 0.09%. The record originates from a study of CD8 T cells in Susac syndrome. Germline V gene sequence: CDR1 GTSNPN, CDR2 SVGIG (reference sequence). Trimming removed 3 bases from V and 4 bases from J; junction bases left unmatched: 1. The CDR3 is 13 residues long. This clonotype was sampled from a human donor with multiple sclerosis. The chain has TRBV30 and TRBJ2-7; 12 bases fit TRBD2. Sequenced: CD8+ T cells from PBMCs. CDR3 nucleotides: TGTGCCTGGAGACTAGCGGGAGGATACGAGCAGTACTTC. It encodes CAWRLAGGYEQYF. Full variable domain (outside the CDR3, taken from reference TRBV30 and TRBJ2-7): SQTIHQWPATLVQPVGSPLSLECTVEGTSNPNLYWYRQAAGRGLQLLFYSVGIGQISSEVPQNLSASRPQDRQFILSSKKLLLSDSGFYLCAWRLAGGYEQYFGPGTRLTVT.